Following are 21 T cell receptor beta chains from one sample sequenced in a study of cytomegalovirus exposure and HLA in healthy donors. Primers included in the PCR were 60 Vbeta and 13 Jbeta primers. Profiling relied on immunoSEQ multiplex PCR, and the TCRdb table lists in-frame clones only, not all of them. The sample consists of approximately 78,000 clones, 65% to 85% of them appearing once. Source material: PBMCs. These receptors were collected from a woman in her forties or fifties in good health and CMV-seronegative.

V usage is TRBV7-2 and J usage is TRBJ2-3; 7 positions match TRBD1. Germline CDR1 reads SGHTA; CDR2 reads FQGNSA. This CDR3 has 16 residues. Trimming at V came to 5 bases and at J to 3 bases, leaving 11 bases not matched to a gene. CDR3 in amino acids: CASSLEGALTTDTQYF. Written as DNA, the CDR3 is TGTGCCAGCAGCCTAGAGGGGGCATTAACGACAGATACGCAGTATTTT.

The chain recombines TRBV6-6 with TRBJ2-1; D remains ambiguous. Germline CDR1 MNHNY, CDR2 SVGAGI (reference sequence). The V and J ends lost 5 bases and 3 bases respectively, with 8 bases between them. The CDR3 totals 13 residues. CDR3 DNA sequence: TGTGCCAGCAGTATAGACAACTACAATGAGCAGTTCTTC. This gives the protein CASSIDNYNEQFF.

The chain has TRBV9 and TRBJ1-1; 8 positions match TRBD1. The CDR3 runs to 15 residues. Trimming took 4 bases from V and 1 from J; bases not matched to a gene: 6. Looked up from germline, CDR1 is SGDLS and CDR2 is YYNGEE. The CDR3 DNA is TGTGCCAGCAGCCCTTACGGGACAGGGAACACTGAAGCTTTCTTT. Translated: CASSPYGTGNTEAFF.

As regards this clone: The junction shows a germline mismatch at one end, possibly a read error. The rearrangement joins TRBV7-2 to TRBJ2-5; 9 nucleotides line up with TRBD2. The J call may be wrong; the DNA end is better matched by TRBJ2-7. The CDR3 is made up of 13 amino acids. From germline, CDR1 is SGHTA and CDR2 FQGNSA. The CDR3: CASRLAGVFEQYF. The DNA for the CDR3 is TGTGCCAGCAGGTTAGCGGGAGTATTCGAGCAGTACTTC.

The chain recombines TRBV10-2 with TRBJ2-7; D may be TRBD2 (5 bases). CDR1 WSHSY and CDR2 SAAADI come from the germline V gene. Trimming took 2 bases from V and 3 from J, leaving 11 bases between them. The CDR3 contains 14 residues. The CDR3 bases are TGCGCCAGCAGTGAGGGCCCTGAGGGCTACGAGCAGTACTTC. Its protein is CASSEGPEGYEQYF.

This sequence joins TRBV27 and TRBJ2-3; a weak D match, TRBD2 (6 bases). Germline V gene sequence: CDR1 MNHEY, CDR2 SMNVEV (reference sequence). V gave up 6 bases and J gave up 3 bases, with 16 bases separating them. The CDR3 covers 15 residues. As DNA, the CDR3 is TGTGCCAGCAGGCCACAGAGGGGAGGAACAGATACGCAGTATTTT. The encoded protein is CASRPQRGGTDTQYF.

The genes are TRBV2 and TRBJ2-4; TRBD2 aligns across 7 bases. CDR1 and CDR2 (germline): SNHLY, FYNNEI. V lost 2 bases to trimming and J lost 7 bases; unmatched junction nucleotides: 8. The CDR3 is 15 residues long. CDR3 residues: CASSEKLARTNIQYF. The CDR3 DNA follows: TGTGCCAGCAGTGAAAAACTAGCGAGAACCAACATTCAGTACTTC. Drawing the rest from reference TRBV2 and TRBJ2-4, the complete variable domain is EPEVTQTPSHQVTQMGQEVILRCVPISNHLYFYWYRQILGQKVEFLVSFYNNEISEKSEIFDDQFSVERPDGSNFTLKIRSTKLEDSAMYFCASSEKLARTNIQYFGAGTRLSVL.

Written as DNA, the CDR3 is TGCGCCAGCAGCGCCGACAGGGAAAGTGAAAAACTGTTTTTT. Its translation is CASSADRESEKLFF. V gene TRBV5-1 combines with J gene TRBJ1-4, with 7 nucleotides matching TRBD1. The CDR3 is 14 residues long. Trimming at V came to 4 bases and at J to 7 bases, leaving 7 bases not matched to a gene. Germline loops: CDR1 SGHRS, CDR2 YFSETQ. The full variable domain, in which reference TRBV5-1 and TRBJ1-4 provide the parts outside the CDR3, is KAGVTQTPRYLIKTRGQQVTLSCSPISGHRSVSWYQQTPGQGLQFLFEYFSETQRNKGNFPGRFSGRQFSNSRSEMNVSTLELGDSALYLCASSADRESEKLFFGSGTQLSVL.

The chain is built from TRBV25-1 and TRBJ2-5, with D possibly being TRBD1 (5 bases). V lost 6 bases to trimming and J lost 7 bases, with 12 bases between them. The CDR3 covers 12 residues. Germline CDR1 reads MGHDK; CDR2 reads SYGVNS. Here the CDR3 DNA reads TGTGCCAGCAGAGACCTAACAGGGACCCAGTACTTC. This translates into CASRDLTGTQYF. Full variable domain (missing parts from reference TRBV25-1 and TRBJ2-5): EADIYQTPRYLVIGTGKKITLECSQTMGHDKMYWYQQDPGMELHLIHYSYGVNSTEKGDLSSESTVSRIRTEHFPLTLESARPSHTSQYLCASRDLTGTQYFGPGTRLLVL.

V is TRBV11-2 and J is TRBJ2-3, with 8 bases matching TRBD2. Germline CDR1 reads SGHAT; CDR2 reads FQNNGV. Trimming at V came to 3 bases and at J to 4 bases, leaving 6 bases not matched to a gene. The CDR3 totals 15 residues. The CDR3 here is CASSFSGGVPDTQYF. The CDR3 DNA reads TGTGCCAGCAGCTTCTCCGGGGGGGTCCCAGATACGCAGTATTTT. Together with reference TRBV11-2 and TRBJ2-3, the CDR3 gives the full variable domain: EAGVAQSPRYKIIEKRQSVAFWCNPISGHATLYWYQQILGQGPKLLIQFQNNGVVDDSQLPKDRFSAERLKGVDSTLKIQPAKLEDSAVYLCASSFSGGVPDTQYFGPGTRLTVL.

The chain is built from TRBV2 and TRBJ1-1; D is uncertain. This CDR3 is built from 13 residues. Trimming shortened V by 7 bases and J by 1 base, and 10 bases separated the two germline ends. Germline CDR1 SNHLY, CDR2 FYNNEI. For the CDR3, the DNA is TGTGCCAGCACTGAGGGCGCGAACACTGAAGCTTTCTTT. Its protein product is CASTEGANTEAFF.

The gene calls are TRBV19 and TRBJ1-1; tentatively, D is TRBD1 (6 bases). Trimming cost V 5 bases and J 4 bases, with 11 bases left between them. The CDR3 is made up of 13 amino acids. Per germline, CDR1 LNHDA and CDR2 SQIVND (reference sequence). CDR3 sequence reads: CASSVTGPTEAFF. In DNA form, the CDR3 reads TGTGCCAGTAGTGTTACAGGGCCCACTGAAGCTTTCTTT.

V gene TRBV10-3 combines with J gene TRBJ2-2, with 8 bases lining up with TRBD2. The CDR3 totals 17 residues. Trimming at V came to 2 bases and at J to 4 bases, leaving 9 bases not matched to a gene. Germline V gene sequence: CDR1 ENHRY, CDR2 SYGVKD. CDR3 protein: CAISEEKRLAGTGELFF. CDR3 nucleotides: TGTGCCATCAGTGAGGAAAAGCGGCTAGCGGGCACCGGGGAGCTGTTTTTT.

V gene TRBV2 combines with J gene TRBJ2-4, with 10 nucleotides matching TRBD2. Trimming at V came to 2 bases and at J to 7 bases, leaving 5 bases not matched to a gene. The CDR3 is 15 amino acids. CDR1 is SNHLY and CDR2 is FYNNEI in the germline V gene. CDR3 in amino acids: CASSEKLAGTNIQYF. In DNA form, the CDR3 reads TGTGCCAGCAGTGAAAAACTAGCGGGAACCAACATTCAGTACTTC. The variable domain in full, completed from reference TRBV2 and TRBJ2-4, reads EPEVTQTPSHQVTQMGQEVILRCVPISNHLYFYWYRQILGQKVEFLVSFYNNEISEKSEIFDDQFSVERPDGSNFTLKIRSTKLEDSAMYFCASSEKLAGTNIQYFGAGTRLSVL.

This clone has a handful of counts. The V gene is TRBV6-4, the J gene TRBJ1-6, with 7 bases identical to TRBD1. The CDR3 has 15 amino acids. V was pared by 2 bases and J by 10 bases, with 8 bases of the junction left unmatched. Per germline, CDR1 MRHNA and CDR2 SNTAGT. The CDR3 nucleotides read TGTGCCAGCAGTGACCAAGGGGGCGCGGGATCACCCCTCCACTTT. It translates to CASSDQGGAGSPLHF.

This chain connects TRBV7-3 to TRBJ2-3; D is possibly TRBD1 (7 bases). The CDR3 has 19 residues. With 1 base removed from V and 2 bases from J, the gap between germline ends came to 22 bases. CDR1 and CDR2 from the germline V gene are SGHTA and FQGTGA. This CDR3 reads CASSLKGRKGGGITDTQYF. CDR3 DNA sequence: TGTGCCAGCAGCTTAAAGGGGCGAAAAGGAGGGGGCATCACAGATACGCAGTATTTT.

This rearrangement joins TRBV10-2 to TRBJ1-1; unclear D gene. This CDR3 is 15 amino acids long. The V gene's germline CDR1 is WSHSY and CDR2 SAAADI. V was clipped by 0 bases and J by 0 bases, with 8 bases between them. CDR3 protein: CASSESSRLNTEAFF. DNA for the CDR3: TGCGCCAGCAGTGAGTCATCCAGATTGAACACTGAAGCTTTCTTT.

This chain links TRBV6-5 with TRBJ2-7, with 7 bases aligning to TRBD2. This CDR3 comprises 14 residues. The V gene end was trimmed by 8 bases and the J gene end by 2 bases; junction bases not matched to a gene: 9. From germline, CDR1 is MNHEY and CDR2 SVGAGI. The CDR3: CASVPSGNTYEQYF. As DNA, the CDR3 is TGTGCCAGCGTTCCTAGCGGTAACACCTACGAGCAGTACTTC.

The CDR3 coding sequence is TGCGCCAGCCCGGGACATCCGTCGGGAAGCTCCTACGAGCAGTACTTC. Translation gives CASPGHPSGSSYEQYF. The genes are TRBV23-1 and TRBJ2-7; the D gene is possibly TRBD1 (6 bases). TRBV23-1 is annotated as an ORF whose role is uncertain. This CDR3 comprises 16 residues. Between the trimmed V and J ends, which lost 8 bases and 0 bases, there was a span of 20 bases.

The chain employs TRBV28 and TRBJ2-3; 7 positions match TRBD2. The germline CDR1 and CDR2 sequences are MDHEN and SYDVKM. The CDR3 has 14 amino acids. The V and J ends lost 10 bases and 0 bases, in that order; junction bases with no gene match: 7. The CDR3 DNA reads TGTGCCACGGAAGCGGGGTTTAGCACAGATACGCAGTATTTT. This sequence encodes CATEAGFSTDTQYF.

The V and J genes are TRBV6-1 and TRBJ1-1, with unresolved D. Germline CDR1 is MNHNS and CDR2 is SASEGT. The CDR3 is 13 amino acids. V lost 5 bases and J lost 1, with 8 bases in between. The CDR3 DNA reads as TGTGCCAGCAGTCTGGAGGGGAACACTGAAGCTTTCTTT. Protein product: CASSLEGNTEAFF.